The source of this T cell receptor beta chain is a study of blood T cell repertoires in COVID-19 (dated by TCRdb to 2018 to 2021). Study-level background: The collaborator samples originated in the United States, Italy and Spain and spanned the acute and convalescent phases of COVID-19. Samples came from the ongoing ImmuneRACE study (first 160 participants) plus 1,254 subjects from 6 global collaborators. The repertoires were released in a freely available public database meant as a resource for research on the immune response to SARS-CoV-2. The dataset comprised deeply sampled blood TCRbeta repertoires from subjects exposed to, actively infected with, or recovered from COVID-19. The material from the prospective study consisted of cDNA or gDNA derived from T cells, B-cell-depleted T cells, or PBMCs. The sample metadata nearly always contained a de-identified subject ID, COVID-19 status, age in years and sex. Where available, HLA class I and class II types were taken from metadata supplied by the sample provider and were not determined by assay-based typing.

Enrolling through a virtual design, the prospective study's participants ranged in age from roughly 18 to 100 years and lived across 20 to 30 United States geographic areas. In the prospective study, cohorts were assigned on the basis of participant-reported clinical history obtained from a screening survey and a study questionnaire. Recovered participants in ImmuneRACE Cohort 3 were defined as having two consecutive negative NP/OP PCR tests, clearance from a healthcare professional, or resolution of symptoms. In the prospective study, mobile phlebotomists collected whole blood, serum and a nasopharyngeal or oropharyngeal swab from each participant. Participants in the prospective study had the option to provide additional blood draws and questionnaires over a 2-month period. Before DNA extraction, blood samples from the prospective study were shipped at room temperature or frozen. To note about this clone: Its antigen is currently not known. There are no base qualities to consult, and no much larger clone falls within one base.

TCRbeta CDR3 regions were amplified from genomic DNA by means of the immunoSEQ Assay, a bias-controlled multiplex PCR. Regarding the original processing steps: The number of nucleated cells in each sample was estimated by amplification of reference gene primers within the assay. To quantify the absolute abundance of each unique TCRbeta CDR3 rearrangement, sequence reads were collapsed and filtered. Productive Simpson clonality was computed per sample as the square root of Simpson's diversity index over productive rearrangements. Here the immuneACCESS table is served through TCRdb, limited to in-frame sequences with V and J called. Missing clones are a known gap in these copies; in checked studies unresolved V genes cover under half, and the rest lacks a known reason. V, J and clone size derive from that table, while D and trimming were established from the DNA sequence. The sample table shows a few hundred thousand clones, and approximately 90% are seen once. The ten largest clonotypes hold more than 0.95% of the sample.

Via the germline V gene, CDR1 is SGHAT and CDR2 FQNNGV. Inclusive of the bounding cysteine and phenylalanine, the CDR3 is 16 residues long. The kept DNA is CDR3 alone, 48 bases in frame from the first base. V is clipped by 2 bases and J by 4 bases, and the sequence between their germline boundaries is 16 bases long. The paper's findings and limits, for the study overall: The quantity of clinical and demographic metadata differed by source and by participant and was supplied without curation.

The receptor was isolated from a woman under 30 who had recovered from COVID-19. The chain links TRBV11-2 with TRBJ2-3; perhaps TRBD2 is the D gene, with 5 bases matching. The sequenced sample was PBMCs or T cells enriched from blood (not recorded which). CDR3 region: CASSLLLASRADTQYF. The DNA sequence reads TGTGCCAGCAGCTTACTTCTCGCCTCGCGGGCAGATACGCAGTATTTT.